This record looks at one TCR beta chain sequence and its context. This sample stems from a study of blood T cell repertoires in COVID-19. Study in general: COVID-19 samples, acute and convalescent, were from the United States, Italy and Spain. The analysed material was cDNA or gDNA that came from T cells, B-cell-depleted T cells, or PBMCs.

Authors' processing steps: It was from reference gene primer amplification that nucleated cell counts were estimated. Assay used: immunoSEQ multiplex PCR; TCRdb lists only in-frame clones, some missing. V and J calls and clone size are those listed in that table; D and trimming were worked out from the DNA. The data show 360,000 or so clones, with 90% seen just once and 6.5% held by the top ten. Germline CDR1 MGHRA, CDR2 YSYEKL. The CDR3 is 18 residues long. V lost 4 bases, J lost 3 bases, and 12 bases stayed unmatched. The TCR sequence derives from a man aged 18 to 29 with active or convalescent COVID-19. The chain combines TRBV4-1 with TRBJ2-2; TRBD2 matches 9 bases. Sample: peripheral blood. CDR3 bases: TGCGCCAGCAGCCCATGGCGCGGGGGGGCCCGGGACACCGGGGAGCTGTTTTTT. It specifies CASSPWRGGARDTGELFF.